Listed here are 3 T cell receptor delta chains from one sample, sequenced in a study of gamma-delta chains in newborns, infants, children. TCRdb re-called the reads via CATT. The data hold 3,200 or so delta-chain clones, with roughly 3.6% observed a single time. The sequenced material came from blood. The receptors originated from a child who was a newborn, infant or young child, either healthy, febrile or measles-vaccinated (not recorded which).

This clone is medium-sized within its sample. The CDR3 coding sequence is TGTGCCTGTGACCCACTACTGGGGGATACACTCTCCTGGGACACCCGACAGATGTTTTTC. Translation: CACDPLLGDTLSWDTRQMFF. This sequence joins TRDV2 and TRDJ3; 12 bases fit TRDD3. This CDR3 is 20 amino acids long. The V gene's germline CDR1 is GEAIGNYY and CDR2 EKD. V dropped 3 bases and J dropped 0; count of bases not matched to a gene: 8.

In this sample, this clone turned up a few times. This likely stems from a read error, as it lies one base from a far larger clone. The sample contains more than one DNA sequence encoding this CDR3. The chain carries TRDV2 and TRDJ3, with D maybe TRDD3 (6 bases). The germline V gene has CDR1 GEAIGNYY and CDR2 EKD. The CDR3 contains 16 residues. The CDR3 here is CACDTLGSWDTRQMFF. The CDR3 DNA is TGTGCCTGTGACACACTGGGCTCCTGGGACACCCGTCAGATGTTTTTC.

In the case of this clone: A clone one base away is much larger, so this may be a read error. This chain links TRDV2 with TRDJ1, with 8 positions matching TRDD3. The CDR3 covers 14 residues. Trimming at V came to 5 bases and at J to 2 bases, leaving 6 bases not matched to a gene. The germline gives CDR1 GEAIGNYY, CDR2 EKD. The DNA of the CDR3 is TGTGCCTGTGGCCCTTTGGGGGATACCGATAAACTCATCTTT. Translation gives CACGPLGDTDKLIF.